These 20 T cell receptor beta chains originate from one sample sequenced in a study of cytomegalovirus exposure and HLA in healthy donors. The PCR had 60 Vbeta and 13 Jbeta primers. The repertoire was sequenced with immunoSEQ multiplex PCR; TCRdb's copy has only in-frame clones and lacks some. The table records 100,000 to 150,000 clones, 78% of them present only once. The sequenced material came from PBMCs. The receptor set was obtained from a man aged 30 to 39 in good health and CMV-seropositive.

The rearrangement links TRBV6-5 to TRBJ1-1; D is possibly TRBD1 (6 bases). This CDR3 spans 14 amino acids. Germline V gene sequence: CDR1 MNHEY, CDR2 SVGAGI. The V end was cut by 0 bases, the J end by 7 bases, with 12 bases between. The CDR3 region has the DNA TGTGCCAGCAGTTACTCCGCAGGGGAGAGTGAAGCTTTCTTT. Its translation: CASSYSAGESEAFF.

The V gene is TRBV27, the J gene TRBJ2-7, with no clear D. Trimming took off 0 bases at V and 2 bases at J, with 8 bases between the two ends. Germline V gene sequence: CDR1 MNHEY, CDR2 SMNVEV (reference sequence). This CDR3 is built from 14 residues. The CDR3 is CASSLSRLTYEQYF. In nucleotides, the CDR3 is TGTGCCAGCAGTTTATCGCGCTTAACCTACGAGCAGTACTTC.

The rearrangement uses TRBV7-2 and TRBJ1-4, with D uncertain. The ends were cut back, 5 bases at V and 3 bases at J, with 13 bases in the middle. The germline V gene has CDR1 SGHTA and CDR2 FQGNSA. The CDR3 has 15 amino acids. CDR3 bases: TGTGCCAGCAGCCCCTCCCGCAGGTCTAATGAAAAACTGTTTTTT. The encoded protein is CASSPSRRSNEKLFF. The variable domain in full, completed from reference TRBV7-2 and TRBJ1-4, reads GAGVSQSPSNKVTEKGKDVELRCDPISGHTALYWYRQSLGQGLEFLIYFQGNSAPDKSGLPSDRFSAERTGGSVSTLTIQRTQQEDSAVYLCASSPSRRSNEKLFFGSGTQLSVL.

The chain recombines TRBV11-2 with TRBJ1-2; D is ambiguous. This CDR3 region has 15 residues. Germline loops: CDR1 SGHAT, CDR2 FQNNGV. The germline V and J ends were trimmed by 4 bases and 0 bases, with 12 bases remaining between them. CDR3 protein: CASSSQSRSNYGYTF. For the CDR3, the DNA is TGTGCCAGCAGCTCACAGAGTAGATCTAACTATGGCTACACCTTC.

The chain joins TRBV6-8 to TRBJ2-7; 10 nucleotides line up with TRBD2. The CDR3 length is 16 residues. CDR1 is MNHGY and CDR2 is SAAAGT in the germline V gene. With 5 bases clipped from V and 7 bases from J, the junction kept 14 bases outside the gene matches. CDR3 bases: TGTGCCAGCAGTCAGGTGATAGCGGGAGGTCCTGATGAGCAGTACTTC. Amino acids: CASSQVIAGGPDEQYF.

The chain is built from TRBV28 and TRBJ2-5; no reliable D call. This CDR3 is 11 amino acids long. V was clipped by 5 bases and J by 4 bases, with 5 bases between them. Germline CDR1 and CDR2: MDHEN and SYDVKM. As DNA, the CDR3 is TGTGCCAGCAGTGGCCCAGAGACCCAGTACTTC. It is translated as CASSGPETQYF.

The chain couples TRBV6-1 to TRBJ1-3, with 7 bases matching TRBD1. The length of the CDR3 is 14 residues. The germline gives CDR1 MNHNS, CDR2 SASEGT. Losses at the gene ends were 11 bases for V and 0 bases for J; bases not matched to a gene: 7. CDR3 protein: CAYRTGVSGNTIYF. The CDR3 DNA reads TGTGCCTACCGGACAGGCGTCTCTGGAAACACCATATATTTT.

The chain links TRBV6-5 to TRBJ2-1; 7 nucleotides match TRBD2. The CDR3 consists of 12 residues. The junction had 3 bases not matched to a gene; V was cut back by 6 bases and J by 7 bases. Germline V gives CDR1 MNHEY, CDR2 SVGAGI. CDR3 residues: CASSPGGNEQFF. In DNA form, the CDR3 reads TGTGCCAGCAGCCCCGGGGGGAATGAGCAGTTCTTC.

The rearrangement uses TRBV7-6 and TRBJ2-7; the match to TRBD1 covers 7 bases. The CDR3 totals 13 residues. In germline, CDR1 is SGHVS, CDR2 FNYEAQ. With 1 base clipped from V and 3 bases from J, the junction kept 0 bases outside the gene matches. The CDR3 DNA sequence: TGTGCCAGCAGCTTAGGGGACAGCTACGAGCAGTACTTC. This translates into CASSLGDSYEQYF.

The gene calls are TRBV9 and TRBJ2-7, with D possibly matching TRBD1 (6 bases). Trimming took 3 bases from V and 5 from J, leaving 12 bases between them. This CDR3 has 13 amino acids. CDR1 is SGDLS, CDR2 YYNGEE, per germline. The CDR3: CASSAWTADEQYF. The CDR3 DNA reads as TGTGCCAGCAGCGCATGGACAGCGGACGAGCAGTACTTC.

The rearrangement links TRBV7-9 to TRBJ2-7, with D possibly matching TRBD2 (6 bases). Germline V gives CDR1 SEHNR, CDR2 FQNEAQ (reference sequence). The CDR3 contains 16 residues. V shed 7 bases and J shed 3 bases, with 22 bases lying between them. CDR3 DNA: TGTGCCAGCACCTCAGGTGGGACTCCTGGATTCTACGAGCAGTACTTC. Protein sequence: CASTSGGTPGFYEQYF.

This chain connects TRBV28 to TRBJ2-1; D call uncertain. There are 15 residues in the CDR3. The germline V and J ends were trimmed by 10 bases and 1 base, with 17 bases remaining between them. CDR1 MDHEN and CDR2 SYDVKM come from the germline V gene. The CDR3 DNA sequence: TGTGCCACCCATAGCACTCGGTTTTCCTACAATGAGCAGTTCTTC. Encoded protein: CATHSTRFSYNEQFF.

This chain connects TRBV29-1 to TRBJ2-7; maybe TRBD2 (6 bases). The germline V and J ends were trimmed by 6 bases and 1 base, with 13 bases remaining between them. The CDR3 consists of 13 residues. Germline V gene data show CDR1 as SQVTM and CDR2 as ANQGSEA. The CDR3 coding sequence is TGCAGCGTCCGGCGGGACTTGTCCTACGAGCAGTACTTC. Translating it yields CSVRRDLSYEQYF.

This clone has just a few counts. This chain uses TRBV11-2 with TRBJ1-5; D may be TRBD1 (6 bases). Deletions cut 1 base from V and 3 bases from J, with 10 bases between. The V gene's germline CDR1 is SGHAT and CDR2 FQNNGV. The CDR3 consists of 15 residues. The CDR3: CASSLGPGDNQPQHF. The CDR3 bases are TGTGCCAGCAGCTTAGGGCCAGGGGACAATCAGCCCCAGCATTTT. The full variable domain, in which reference TRBV11-2 and TRBJ1-5 provide the parts outside the CDR3, is EAGVAQSPRYKIIEKRQSVAFWCNPISGHATLYWYQQILGQGPKLLIQFQNNGVVDDSQLPKDRFSAERLKGVDSTLKIQPAKLEDSAVYLCASSLGPGDNQPQHFGDGTRLSIL.

CDR3 nucleotide sequence: TGTGCCAGCAGTTTGGGCAGCTCAGGCAATCAGCCCCAGCATTTT. This translates into CASSLGSSGNQPQHF. The chain recombines TRBV27 with TRBJ1-5; the D is unclear. Germline V gives CDR1 MNHEY, CDR2 SMNVEV (reference sequence). This CDR3 is 15 amino acids long. V was pared by 3 bases and J by 2 bases, with 11 bases between.

The rearrangement links TRBV7-6 to TRBJ2-1; D is possibly TRBD2 (6 bases). V was pared by 5 bases and J by 8 bases, with 25 bases between. The CDR3 totals 17 residues. Looked up from germline, CDR1 is SGHVS and CDR2 is FNYEAQ. The CDR3 sequence: CASSDRRGTRSLDEQFF. Here the CDR3 DNA reads TGTGCCAGCAGCGACCGGCGCGGGACTCGCTCCCTTGATGAGCAGTTCTTC.

CDR3 sequence: CASDRTQAGKEAQHF. The DNA of the CDR3 is TGTGCCAGTGACCGGACACAGGCGGGGAAGGAGGCCCAGCATTTT. V is TRBV19 and J is TRBJ1-5, with TRBD1 as a possible D gene (5 bases). Germline lookup yields CDR1 LNHDA and CDR2 SQIVND (reference sequence). V was clipped by 8 bases and J by 11 bases, with 25 bases between them. This CDR3 has 15 residues.

This chain uses TRBV30 with TRBJ1-5; the D is unclear. Trimming removed 4 bases from V and 6 bases from J, with 16 bases in between. Germline loops: CDR1 GTSNPN, CDR2 SVGIG (reference sequence). The CDR3 length is 14 residues. CDR3 sequence: CAWTPPHRGQPQHF. For the CDR3, the DNA is TGTGCCTGGACTCCACCACACCGGGGTCAGCCCCAGCATTTT.

This chain connects TRBV5-6 to TRBJ1-5; D is perhaps TRBD1 (6 bases). The germline CDR1 and CDR2 sequences are SGHDT and YYEEEE. The CDR3 spans 16 residues. V was trimmed by 3 bases and J by 0 bases, leaving 13 bases between them. The CDR3 protein is CASSSWGGYSNQPQHF. CDR3 DNA sequence: TGTGCCAGCAGCTCTTGGGGGGGCTATAGCAATCAGCCCCAGCATTTT. The full variable domain, completed using reference TRBV5-6 and TRBJ1-5, is DAGVTQSPTHLIKTRGQQVTLRCSPKSGHDTVSWYQQALGQGPQFIFQYYEEEERQRGNFPDRFSGHQFPNYSSELNVNALLLGDSALYLCASSSWGGYSNQPQHFGDGTRLSIL.

This rearrangement joins TRBV10-2 to TRBJ2-3; the match to TRBD2 covers 10 bases. J was trimmed by 5 bases and V by 4 bases; bases with no gene match: 6. Per germline, CDR1 WSHSY and CDR2 SAAADI. The CDR3 extends over 15 amino acids. As DNA, the CDR3 is TGCGCCAGCAGTGGCCCGGGACTAGCGTTAGATACGCAGTATTTT. Translation gives CASSGPGLALDTQYF.